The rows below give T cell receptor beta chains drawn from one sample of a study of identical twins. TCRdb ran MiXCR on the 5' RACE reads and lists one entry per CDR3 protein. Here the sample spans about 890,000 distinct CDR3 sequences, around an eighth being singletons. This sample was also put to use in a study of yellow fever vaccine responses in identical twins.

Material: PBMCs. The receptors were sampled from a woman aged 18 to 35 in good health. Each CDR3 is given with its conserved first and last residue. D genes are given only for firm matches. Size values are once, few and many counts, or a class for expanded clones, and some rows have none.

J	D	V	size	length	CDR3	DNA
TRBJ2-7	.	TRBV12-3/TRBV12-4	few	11	CASSLGRSLDF	TGTGCCAGCAGTTTAGGGCGGAGTTTGGACTTC
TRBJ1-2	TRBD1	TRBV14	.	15	CASSQVGTGVSGYTF	TGTGCCAGCAGCCAAGTTGGCACAGGGGTTTCTGGCTACACCTTC
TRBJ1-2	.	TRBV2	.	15	CASSGAEVLAYGYTF	TGTGCCAGCAGTGGGGCGGAAGTCCTAGCCTATGGCTACACCTTC
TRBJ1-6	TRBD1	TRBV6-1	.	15	CASSEPGTVNSPLHF	TGTGCCAGCAGTGAACCCGGGACAGTAAATTCACCCCTCCACTTT
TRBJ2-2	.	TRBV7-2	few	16	CASSLGQYRNTGELFF	TGTGCCAGCAGCTTAGGGCAGTATCGGAACACCGGGGAGCTGTTTTTT
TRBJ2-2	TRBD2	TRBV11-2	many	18	CASSLVALAGANTGELFF	TGTGCCAGCAGCTTAGTGGCGCTAGCGGGTGCGAACACCGGGGAGCTGTTTTTT
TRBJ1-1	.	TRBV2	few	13	CASPPGVHTEAFF	TGTGCCAGCCCCCCAGGAGTCCACACTGAAGCTTTCTTT
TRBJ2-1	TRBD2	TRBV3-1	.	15	CASSHQAGGLAEQFF	TGTGCCAGCAGCCATCAAGCGGGAGGGCTGGCTGAGCAGTTCTTC
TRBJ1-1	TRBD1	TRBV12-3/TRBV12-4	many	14	CASSPGQGGTEAFF	TGTGCCAGCAGCCCGGGACAGGGGGGAACTGAAGCTTTCTTT
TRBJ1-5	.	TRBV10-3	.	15	CAISEDKYSNQPQHF	TGTGCCATCAGTGAGGACAAGTATAGCAATCAGCCCCAGCATTTT
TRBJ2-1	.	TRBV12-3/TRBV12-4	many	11	CAGGNGNEQFF	TGTGCCGGGGGGAATGGCAATGAGCAGTTCTTC
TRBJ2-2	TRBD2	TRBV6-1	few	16	CASRPGGGRYTGELFF	TGTGCCAGCAGGCCCGGCGGCGGGAGATACACCGGGGAGCTGTTTTTT
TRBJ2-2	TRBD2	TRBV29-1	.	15	CSVEDSAGVPGELFF	TGCAGCGTTGAAGATTCCGCGGGAGTGCCCGGGGAGCTGTTTTTT
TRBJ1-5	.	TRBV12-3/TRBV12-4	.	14	CASSLTGRGQPQHF	TGTGCCAGCAGTTTGACAGGAAGAGGGCAGCCCCAGCATTTT
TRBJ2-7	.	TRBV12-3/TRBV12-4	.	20	CASSPSIGGIQEGLAYEQYF	TGTGCCAGCAGTCCTAGCATTGGGGGGATCCAGGAGGGACTCGCCTACGAGCAGTACTTC
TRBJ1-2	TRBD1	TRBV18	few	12	CASGDSHYGYTF	TGTGCCAGCGGGGACAGCCACTATGGCTACACCTTC
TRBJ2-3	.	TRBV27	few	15	CASSPEIGGRDTQYF	TGTGCCAGCAGCCCAGAGATTGGGGGGCGAGATACGCAGTATTTT
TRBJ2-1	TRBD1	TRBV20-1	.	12	CSAPTGLDEQFF	TGCAGTGCTCCGACAGGGTTAGATGAGCAGTTCTTC
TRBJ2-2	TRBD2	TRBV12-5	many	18	CASGLLTSGIFNTGELFF	TGTGCTAGTGGTTTGTTGACTAGCGGGATATTCAACACCGGGGAGCTGTTTTTT
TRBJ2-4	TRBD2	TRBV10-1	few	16	CASSESITSGKNIQYF	TGCGCCAGCAGTGAGTCGATAACTAGCGGGAAAAACATTCAGTACTTC
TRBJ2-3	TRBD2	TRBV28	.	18	CASSLNPPLAGRADTQYF	TGTGCCAGCAGTTTAAACCCCCCGCTAGCGGGCAGGGCAGATACGCAGTATTTT
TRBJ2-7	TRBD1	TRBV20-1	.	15	CSARSLRDSPVLEYF	TGCAGTGCTAGAAGCCTCCGGGACAGCCCCGTTTTGGAATACTTC
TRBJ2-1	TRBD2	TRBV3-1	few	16	CASSQDSLAGAREQFF	TGTGCCAGCAGCCAAGATAGTCTAGCGGGAGCGAGGGAGCAGTTCTTC
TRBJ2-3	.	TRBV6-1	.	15	CASSASGTNTDTQYF	TGTGCCAGCAGTGCATCCGGGACAAACACAGATACGCAGTATTTT
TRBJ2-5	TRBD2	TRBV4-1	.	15	CASSPRAGGRETQYF	TGCGCCAGCAGCCCCCGGGCGGGAGGGAGAGAGACCCAGTACTTC
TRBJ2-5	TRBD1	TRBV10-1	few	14	CASSADRVQETQYF	TGCGCCAGCAGTGCGGACAGGGTCCAAGAGACCCAGTACTTC
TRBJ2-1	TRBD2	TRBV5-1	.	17	CASSPVVAGGSYNEQFF	TGCGCCAGCAGCCCGGTGGTAGCGGGAGGTTCCTACAATGAGCAGTTCTTC
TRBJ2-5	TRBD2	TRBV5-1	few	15	CASSLRSSGVETQYF	TGCGCCAGCAGCTTGAGGTCTAGCGGGGTGGAGACCCAGTACTTC
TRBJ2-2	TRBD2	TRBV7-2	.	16	CASSFRGGINTGELFF	TGTGCCAGCAGCTTCCGGGGGGGTATAAACACCGGGGAGCTGTTTTTT
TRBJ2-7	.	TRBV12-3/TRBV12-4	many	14	CASSYGDPAYEQYF	TGTGCCAGCAGTTACGGGGACCCGGCCTACGAGCAGTACTTC
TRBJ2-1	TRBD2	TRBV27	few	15	CASRLAESPYNEQFF	TGTGCCAGCAGACTAGCGGAGTCCCCCTACAATGAGCAGTTCTTC
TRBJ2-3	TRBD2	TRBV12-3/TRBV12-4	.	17	CASSSLRLAGGADTQYF	TGTGCCAGCAGTTCACTGAGACTAGCGGGAGGAGCAGATACGCAGTATTTT
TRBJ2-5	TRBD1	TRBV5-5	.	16	CASSPRVTGGRETQYF	TGTGCCAGCAGTCCTCGGGTGACAGGGGGCCGGGAGACCCAGTACTTC
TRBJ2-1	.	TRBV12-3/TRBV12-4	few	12	CASSVTGLGQFF	TGTGCCAGCAGTGTAACAGGGTTAGGGCAGTTCTTC
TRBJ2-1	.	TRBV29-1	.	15	CSVEGAKLSYNEQFF	TGCAGCGTTGAAGGGGCCAAACTATCCTACAATGAGCAGTTCTTC
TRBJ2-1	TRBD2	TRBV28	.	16	CASSLLASGTYNEQFF	TGTGCCAGCAGTTTATTGGCTAGCGGGACTTACAATGAGCAGTTCTTC
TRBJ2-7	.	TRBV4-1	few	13	CASSLRWAYEQYF	TGCGCCAGCAGCCTAAGATGGGCCTACGAGCAGTACTTC
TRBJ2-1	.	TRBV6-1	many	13	CASSDQRDNEQFF	TGTGCCAGCAGTGATCAACGCGACAATGAGCAGTTCTTC
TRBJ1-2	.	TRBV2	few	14	CASSEAAGNYGYTF	TGTGCCAGCAGTGAAGCCGCAGGGAACTATGGCTACACCTTC
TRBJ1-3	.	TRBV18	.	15	CASLRTVTSGNTIYF	TGTGCCAGCTTACGAACAGTGACATCTGGAAACACCATATATTTT
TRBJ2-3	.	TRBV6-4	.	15	CASSVGDARGDTQYF	TGTGCCAGCAGTGTAGGAGACGCACGGGGAGATACGCAGTATTTT
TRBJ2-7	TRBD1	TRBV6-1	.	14	CASSTGQGPYEQYF	TGTGCCAGCTCCACCGGACAGGGCCCCTACGAGCAGTACTTC
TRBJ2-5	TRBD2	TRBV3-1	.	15	CASSQLREGGETQYF	TGTGCCAGCAGCCAATTAAGGGAGGGCGGGGAGACCCAGTACTTC
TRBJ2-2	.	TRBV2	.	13	CARGSGRTGELFF	TGTGCCCGGGGTTCAGGGCGCACCGGGGAGCTGTTTTTT
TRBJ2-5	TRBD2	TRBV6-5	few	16	CASSHGTSGTQETQYF	TGTGCCAGCAGTCACGGGACTAGCGGGACTCAAGAGACCCAGTACTTC
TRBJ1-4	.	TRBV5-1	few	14	CASSRNTANEKLFF	TGCGCCAGCAGCCGAAACACCGCTAATGAAAAACTGTTTTTT
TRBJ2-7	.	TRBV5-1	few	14	CASSLGGFAYEQYF	TGCGCCAGCAGCTTGGGGGGTTTCGCCTACGAGCAGTACTTC
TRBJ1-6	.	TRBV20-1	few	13	CSATSPKPSPLHF	TGCAGTGCTACTTCTCCCAAGCCCTCACCCCTCCACTTT
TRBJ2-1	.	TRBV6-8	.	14	CASTHKADYNEQFF	TGTGCCAGCACCCACAAAGCCGACTACAATGAGCAGTTCTTC
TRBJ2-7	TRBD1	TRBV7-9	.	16	CASSNRDRGVSYEQYF	TGTGCCAGCAGTAACCGGGACAGGGGCGTCTCCTACGAGCAGTACTTC
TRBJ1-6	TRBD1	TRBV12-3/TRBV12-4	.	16	CASSKGQGAGNSPLHF	TGTGCCAGCAGTAAAGGACAGGGGGCAGGGAATTCACCCCTCCACTTT
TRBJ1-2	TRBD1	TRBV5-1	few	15	CASRTGATKNYGYTF	TGCGCCAGCAGAACAGGGGCAACTAAGAACTATGGCTACACCTTC